The clone carrying this T cell receptor beta chain was seen ten or more times. Its specificity is unknown. Germline-derived CDR1 and CDR2 are MNHEY and SVGAGI. The CDR3 totals 16 residues. Trimming stripped 6 bases from V and 7 bases from J, with 21 bases between. Next came a second PCR, run for roughly 6 to 11 cycles, which used a sample-barcoded 5' primer along with a J-beta primer mix. Each cDNA molecule was tagged by a template-switch adaptor that had 12 random nucleotides. TCRdb reanalysed the 5' RACE reads using MiXCR and keeps one entry per CDR3 protein. Of 870,000 or so distinct CDR3 sequences listed, 29% are singletons. The source of the sample is a study of blood T cells in healthy people across ages. The study, taken as a whole, reports: Long-lived and aged donors differed, with more naive CD4+ cells and higher diversity in the long-lived. Per million T cells, TCR beta diversity dropped about linearly as age rose.

Aged about 6 to 100, donors were systemically healthy Caucasians from Russia. The rearrangement links TRBV6-5 to TRBJ1-4; TRBD1 might be the D (5 bases). The receptor's source is a woman of 80 years or more in good health. The sequencing sample was made of blood. DNA of the CDR3: TGTGCCAGCAGCCCAGGACAAGTCCTAATGAGTGAAAAACTGTTTTTT. The encoded protein is CASSPGQVLMSEKLFF.